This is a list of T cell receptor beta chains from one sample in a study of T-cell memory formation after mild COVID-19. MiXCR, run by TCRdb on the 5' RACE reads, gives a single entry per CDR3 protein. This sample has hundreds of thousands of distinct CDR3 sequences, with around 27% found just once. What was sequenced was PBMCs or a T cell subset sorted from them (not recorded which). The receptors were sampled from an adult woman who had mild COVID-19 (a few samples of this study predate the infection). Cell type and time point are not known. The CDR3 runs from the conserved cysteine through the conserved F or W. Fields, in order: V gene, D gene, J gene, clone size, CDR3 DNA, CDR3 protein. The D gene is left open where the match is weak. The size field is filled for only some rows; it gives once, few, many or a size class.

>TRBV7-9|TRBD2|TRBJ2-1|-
TGTGCCGGGAATCCAGCGGGAGGATACAATGAGCAGTTCTTC
CAGNPAGGYNEQFF
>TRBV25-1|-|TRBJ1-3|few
TGTGCCAGCAGTAGCGGTTTGTGGAGGTCTGCTGGAAACACCATATATTTT
CASSSGLWRSAGNTIYF
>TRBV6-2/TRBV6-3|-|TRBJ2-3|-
TGTGCCAGCACTGGCGGGGCAAGCCAGTATTTT
CASTGGASQYF
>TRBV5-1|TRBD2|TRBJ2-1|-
TGCGCCAGCAGCTTGGGGGTGACTAGCGGCCTTCTCGAGCAGTTCTTC
CASSLGVTSGLLEQFF
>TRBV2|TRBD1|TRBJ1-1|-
TGTGCCAGCGGTTCGACAGGGAGGACTGAAGCTTTCTTT
CASGSTGRTEAFF
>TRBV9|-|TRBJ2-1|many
TGTGCCAGCTCCAAAGGGGGAGGGGGGCACAGGAGCTCCTACAATGAGCAGTTCTTC
CASSKGGGGHRSSYNEQFF
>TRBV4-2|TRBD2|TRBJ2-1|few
TGTGCCAGCAGCCAACAACTAGCGGGATGGGGCAATGAGCAGTTCTTC
CASSQQLAGWGNEQFF
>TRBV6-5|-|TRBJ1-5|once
TGTGCCAGCGGTCCGATCCTTCGGTTAAGCAATCAGCCCCAGCATTTT
CASGPILRLSNQPQHF
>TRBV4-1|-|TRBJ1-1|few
TGCGCCAGCAGCCAAGATCCAGCCTTTCTAGCTTTCTTT
CASSQDPAFLAFF
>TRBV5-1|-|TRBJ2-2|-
TGCGCCAGCAGCTTGGCCCAAGGGGGTCACACCGGGGAGCTGTTTTTT
CASSLAQGGHTGELFF
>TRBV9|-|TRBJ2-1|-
TGTGCCAGCAGCGAACGGGACGAGCGAAATGAGCAGTTCTTC
CASSERDERNEQFF
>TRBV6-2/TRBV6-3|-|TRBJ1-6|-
TGTGCCAGCAGGTTACCCGGGATCATGGATTCACCCCTCCACTTT
CASRLPGIMDSPLHF
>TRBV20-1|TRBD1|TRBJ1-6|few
TGCAGTGCCCGACAGGGTTTGGATTCACCCCTCCACTTT
CSARQGLDSPLHF
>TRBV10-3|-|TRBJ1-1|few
TGTGCCATCAGTGATCGTAAGCTAGGGCCGGGCACTGAAGCTTTCTTT
CAISDRKLGPGTEAFF
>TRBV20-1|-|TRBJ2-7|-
TGCAGTGCTAGTTCATACCGGGACAACTACGAGCAGTACTTC
CSASSYRDNYEQYF
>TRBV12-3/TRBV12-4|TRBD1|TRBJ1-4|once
TGTGCCAGTGCTGGGACAGGGGTTGAAAAACTGTTTTTT
CASAGTGVEKLFF
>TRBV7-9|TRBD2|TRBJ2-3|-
TGTGCCAGCAGCCGGGAGGCGGCGCTCACAGATACGCAGTATTTT
CASSREAALTDTQYF